This T cell receptor (beta chain) was found in a study of cytomegalovirus exposure and HLA in healthy donors. Sequencing was performed with immunoSEQ multiplex PCR; in TCRdb, only in-frame clones are kept and a portion is missing. The sample records under 150,000 clones, approximately 86% being singletons. Germline-derived CDR1 and CDR2 are MNHEY and SMNVEV (reference sequence). V shed 0 bases, J shed 1 base, and the junction held 7 bases outside the gene matches. The CDR3 covers 17 residues. The TCR originated in a man aged 18 to 29 in good health and CMV-seropositive. The sample consisted of PBMCs. This sequence joins TRBV27 and TRBJ2-3; 7 nucleotides align to TRBD1. For the CDR3, the DNA is TGTGCCAGCAGTTTATCTCTGAGGGGGCCACGCACAGATACGCAGTATTTT. Translating it yields CASSLSLRGPRTDTQYF.